This T cell receptor beta chain was identified during a study of blood T cell repertoires in COVID-19. Study information: The study drew acute and convalescent COVID-19 samples from the United States, Italy and Spain.

Recruits, aged roughly 18 to 95 years, lived in 24 US areas. Participants reported their clinical history, and cohort assignment relied on those reports. Produced via immunoSEQ multiplex PCR; TCRdb's table is partial and in-frame only. The repertoire holds roughly 250,000 clones, with about 82% as singletons. V trimming: 4 bases; J trimming: 4 bases; junction bases outside the gene matches: 1. CDR3 length equals 12 residues. Germline CDR1 and CDR2: MNHEY and SVGAGI. V and J are TRBV6-5 and TRBJ2-7; 7 bases map to TRBD1. The sample taken for sequencing was PBMCs or T cells enriched from blood (not recorded which). The TCR was taken from a woman in her forties or fifties who had recovered from COVID-19. For the CDR3, the DNA is TGTGCCAGCAGTTCACAGGGGTACGAGCAGTACTTC. Encoded protein: CASSSQGYEQYF.